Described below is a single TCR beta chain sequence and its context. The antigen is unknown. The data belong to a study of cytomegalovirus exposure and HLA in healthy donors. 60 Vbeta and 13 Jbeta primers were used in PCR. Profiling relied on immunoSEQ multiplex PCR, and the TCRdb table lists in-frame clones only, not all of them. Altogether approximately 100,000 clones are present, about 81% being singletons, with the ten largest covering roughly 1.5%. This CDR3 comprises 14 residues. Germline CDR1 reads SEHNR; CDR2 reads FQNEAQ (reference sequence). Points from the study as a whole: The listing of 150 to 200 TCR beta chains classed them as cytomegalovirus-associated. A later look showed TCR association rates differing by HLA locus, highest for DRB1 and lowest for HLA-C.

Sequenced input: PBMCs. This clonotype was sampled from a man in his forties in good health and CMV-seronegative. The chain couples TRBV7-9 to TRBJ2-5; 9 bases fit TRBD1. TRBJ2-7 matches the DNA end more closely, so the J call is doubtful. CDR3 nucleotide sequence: TGTGCCAGCAGACCCGGGACAGGGCGGTACGAGCAGTACTTC. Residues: CASRPGTGRYEQYF.